These T cell receptor beta chains were read from a single sample in a study of blood T cell repertoires in COVID-19. Generated by immunoSEQ multiplex PCR, the TCRdb table keeps only in-frame clones and is missing some. The table shows some 400,000 clones, with 81% occurring only once. Sequencing was performed on peripheral blood. The receptor source for this set is a human donor with acute or convalescent COVID-19. The donor label of this sample is uncertain. Each CDR3 is given without its conserved first and last residue. Each record gives: J gene, V gene, CDR3 protein.

>TRBJ2-3|TRBV5-1
ASSPGTSGSNTQY
>TRBJ2-3|TRBV4-1
ASSPRQGSTDTQY
>TRBJ1-4|TRBV30
AWSPLFPGVGEKLF
>TRBJ2-3|TRBV6-1
ASSEDRVSFGTQY
>TRBJ1-5|TRBV2
ASRKQGEGNQPQH
>TRBJ2-7|TRBV6-1
ASSENGEQY
>TRBJ2-7|TRBV11-3
ASSRGGTGIREQY
>TRBJ1-5|TRBV19
ASSITGGGQPQH
>TRBJ2-1|TRBV2
ASRWGQGNLEQF
>TRBJ2-7|TRBV7-2
ASSLKPGKGFLYEQY
>TRBJ2-7|TRBV6-4
ASSGFRDRGNEQY
>TRBJ2-1|TRBV9
ASSVAGASGGLGDNEQF
>TRBJ1-2|TRBV4-1
ASSQDRAGGRYGYT
>TRBJ1-2|TRBV6-5
ATTRSLDYGYT
>TRBJ2-5|TRBV9
ASSIRDRVGETQY
>TRBJ1-5|TRBV7-2
ASSYGQNSNQPQH
>TRBJ2-1|TRBV9
ASSARNSYNEQF
>TRBJ2-3|TRBV27
ASSLTSARDTQY
>TRBJ2-7|TRBV2
ASSRTGPSYEQY
>TRBJ2-7|TRBV3-1/TRBV3-2
ASSRGGARGSYEQY
>TRBJ1-3|TRBV5-8
ASSEGTASGNTIY
>TRBJ2-7|TRBV28
ATRTVSYEQY
>TRBJ2-7|TRBV5-1
ASSLDGAGTSGGQY
>TRBJ1-2|TRBV15
ATSRGTGGRGGYT
>TRBJ1-1|TRBV3-1/TRBV3-2
ASSQGQVTEAF
>TRBJ2-6|TRBV7-6
ASSLRGRGANVLT
>TRBJ1-2|TRBV19
ASIRQGGAGYT
>TRBJ1-6|TRBV18
ASSPQTRQGRNSPLH
>TRBJ2-5|TRBV5-4
ASRAGLSQETQY
>TRBJ1-6|TRBV6-5
ASSYPGNSPLH
>TRBJ1-4|TRBV19
ASKDRAATNEKLF
>TRBJ2-5|TRBV5-4
ASSLEGARGYETQY
>TRBJ2-2|TRBV19
ASRTTDRGWTGELF
>TRBJ1-1|TRBV28
ASSLQVPEAF
>TRBJ2-1|TRBV3-1/TRBV3-2
ASSHRGSGNEQF
>TRBJ2-1|TRBV16
ASSPDLKNEQF
>TRBJ2-3|TRBV10-1
ASSGEGPSWAITDTQY
>TRBJ1-4|TRBV30
AWTRTGRYEKLF
>TRBJ2-7|TRBV7-2
ASSLSTGQGSEQY
>TRBJ1-1|TRBV7-2
ASSFLGTANTEAF
>TRBJ2-7|TRBV15
ATSREGAGEQY
>TRBJ1-2|TRBV30
AWSRDRPRGYT
>TRBJ1-2|TRBV18
ASSPPAGGYT
>TRBJ2-1|TRBV25-1
ASSEGGTVGYNEQF
>TRBJ2-7|TRBV11-2
ASSLQARGQGVGEQY
>TRBJ1-2|TRBV7-2
ASSLVVQYYGYT
>TRBJ2-3|TRBV28
ASSAPGGFSTDTQY
>TRBJ2-1|TRBV11-3
ASSLAPGSHNEQF
>TRBJ2-3|TRBV5-1
ASSFNGRGTDTQY
>TRBJ1-2|TRBV4-2
ASSQGTVSGYT
>TRBJ2-5|TRBV3-1/TRBV3-2
ASSLQTTEETQY
>TRBJ1-4|TRBV19
ASSTHPGQGIGKLF
>TRBJ1-2|TRBV9
ASSTQGFYGYT